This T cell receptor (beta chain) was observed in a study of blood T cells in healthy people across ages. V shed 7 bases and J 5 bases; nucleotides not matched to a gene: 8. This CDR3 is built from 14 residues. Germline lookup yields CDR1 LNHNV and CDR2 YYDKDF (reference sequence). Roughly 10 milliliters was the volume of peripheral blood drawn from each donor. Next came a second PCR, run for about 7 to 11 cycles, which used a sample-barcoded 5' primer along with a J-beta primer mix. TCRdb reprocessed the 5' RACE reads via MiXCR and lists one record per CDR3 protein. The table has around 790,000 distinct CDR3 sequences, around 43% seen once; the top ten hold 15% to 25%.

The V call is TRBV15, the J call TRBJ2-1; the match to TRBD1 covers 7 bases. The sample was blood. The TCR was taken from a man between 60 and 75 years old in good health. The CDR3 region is CATNPQGINNEQFF. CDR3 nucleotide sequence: TGTGCCACCAACCCACAGGGGATAAACAATGAGCAGTTCTTC.